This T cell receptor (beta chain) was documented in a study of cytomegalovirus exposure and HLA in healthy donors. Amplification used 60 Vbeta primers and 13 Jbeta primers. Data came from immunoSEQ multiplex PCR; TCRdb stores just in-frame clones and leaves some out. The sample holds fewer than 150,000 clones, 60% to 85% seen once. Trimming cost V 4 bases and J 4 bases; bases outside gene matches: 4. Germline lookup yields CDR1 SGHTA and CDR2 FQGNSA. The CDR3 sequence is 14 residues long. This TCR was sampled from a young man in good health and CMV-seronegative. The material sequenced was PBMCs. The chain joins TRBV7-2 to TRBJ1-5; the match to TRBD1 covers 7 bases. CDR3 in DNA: TGTGCCAGCAGCTCCCGACAGGGAAATCAGCCCCAGCATTTT. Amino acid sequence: CASSSRQGNQPQHF.